Below, one T cell receptor beta chain is given with its context. The antigen remains undetermined. The data belong to a study of T cell clonotyping in hematopoietic cell transplantation. Samples: about 28 days before transplant, then days 30, 100 and 180 after. Study-wide findings and caveats: CD4 and CD8 repertoire contributions could not be separated without sorting. Graft donor and pretransplant recipient Inverse Simpson Index values predicted broader posttransplant TCR diversity.

Produced via immunoSEQ multiplex PCR; TCRdb's table is partial and in-frame only. The sample has 29,000 or so clones, about 94% seen once. The receptor comes from a female patient aged 50-60 years who had an allogeneic stem cell transplant from a related donor, so the T cells may come from the graft donor. Some clones in this sample may be carry-over from other donors' samples. The material sequenced was PBMCs, taken 100 days after allogeneic stem cell transplant.

Written as DNA, the CDR3 is TGTGCCAGCGCCCGGGGCAGGAATAATTCACCCCTCCACTTT. Its protein is CASARGRNNSPLHF. The V gene is TRBV9, the J gene TRBJ1-6; a weak D match, TRBD1 (5 bases). The CDR3 is 14 residues long. Germline V CDR1 and CDR2: SGDLS, YYNGEE. V lost 7 bases, J lost 5 bases, and 13 bases lay in between.